A single sample is the source of the 5 T cell receptor beta chains below, sequenced in a study of T cell responses to AZD1222 COVID-19 vaccine. Measured with immunoSEQ multiplex PCR; TCRdb has only the in-frame clones, and not every one. The sample consists of some 120,000 clones, approximately 88% of them appearing once. Source: peripheral blood, taken on day 0 of AZD1222 vaccination. Source of these receptors: an adult in good health.

This rearrangement joins TRBV19 to TRBJ1-4; D possibly corresponds to TRBD1 (6 bases). Germline loops: CDR1 LNHDA, CDR2 SQIVND (reference sequence). This CDR3 has 15 residues. V gave up 5 bases and J gave up 8 bases, with 18 bases separating them. DNA of the CDR3: TGTGCCAGTAGTTCCGGACAGTTTTCGACGGAAAAACTGTTTTTT. Protein product: CASSSGQFSTEKLFF.

This chain connects TRBV2 to TRBJ2-5; the D gene is possibly TRBD1 (6 bases). Germline lookup yields CDR1 SNHLY and CDR2 FYNNEI. This CDR3 has 13 amino acids. V gave up 9 bases and J gave up 1 base, with 12 bases separating them. CDR3 coding DNA: TGTGCCAGTATACAGGGAGCCCAAGAGACCCAGTACTTC. This gives the protein CASIQGAQETQYF.

The J gene is TRBJ2-7, the V gene TRBV24-1; no definite D call. Trimming left V 3 bases short and J 0 bases short, with 5 bases between. Germline V lookup: CDR1 KGHDR, CDR2 SFDVKD. CDR3 length: 13 amino acids. CDR3 DNA: TGTGCCACCAGTGATGGCAGCTCCTACGAGCAGTACTTC. Translating gives CATSDGSSYEQYF.

This chain connects TRBV24-1 to TRBJ2-1; 10 nucleotides line up with TRBD2. The CDR3 is 15 residues long. CDR1 is KGHDR and CDR2 is SFDVKD in the germline V gene. The junction had 5 bases not matched to a gene; V was cut back by 5 bases and J by 5 bases. CDR3 amino acids: CATSGKREGHNEQFF. For the CDR3, the DNA is TGTGCCACCAGTGGCAAGCGGGAGGGCCACAATGAGCAGTTCTTC.

This clone was recorded only once. The genes are TRBV6-2 or TRBV6-3 and TRBJ2-7; 9 nucleotides align to TRBD1. CDR1 is MNHEY and CDR2 is SVGEGT in the germline V gene. V gave up 4 bases and J gave up 4 bases; unmatched junction bases: 5. This CDR3 contains 14 residues. Written as DNA, the CDR3 is TGTGCCAGCAGTTCCCCGGACAGGGGATACGAGCAGTACTTC. It is translated as CASSSPDRGYEQYF.